Below are 4 T cell receptor beta chains sequenced from a single sample in a study of shared T cell receptors in the human thymus. Profiling relied on immunoSEQ multiplex PCR, and the TCRdb table lists in-frame clones only, not all of them. This sample has some 640,000 clones, with over 75% found just once. This sample was also put to use in a study of human thymus T cells.

Sequenced material: thymocytes. The receptors originated from a boy younger than two with a congenital heart defect.

V and J are TRBV19 and TRBJ2-5, with TRBD2 matching over 8 bases. This CDR3 spans 14 amino acids. J gave up 5 bases and V 4 bases, and 6 bases lay outside the gene matches. Germline CDR1 LNHDA, CDR2 SQIVND (reference sequence). The CDR3 loop reads CASSTTSGMETQYF. Here the CDR3 DNA reads TGTGCCAGTAGTACAACTAGCGGCATGGAGACCCAGTACTTC.

This chain uses TRBV28 with TRBJ2-7, with TRBD2 as a possible D gene (6 bases). The CDR3 loop spans 14 amino acids. The germline CDR1 and CDR2 sequences are MDHEN and SYDVKM. The V end lost 11 bases, the J end lost 3 bases, and 20 bases lay between the germline ends. The CDR3 sequence: CAASGTPYLYEQYF. CDR3 nucleotide sequence: TGTGCCGCCTCCGGGACTCCCTATCTCTACGAGCAGTACTTC.

V is TRBV7-2 and J is TRBJ2-7; D may be TRBD2 (5 bases). Germline loops: CDR1 SGHTA, CDR2 FQGNSA. V shed 2 bases and J shed 1 base, with 9 bases lying between them. This CDR3 has 14 amino acids. The CDR3 DNA is TGTGCCAGCAGCTTAAGGCTAGCTTCCTACGAGCAGTACTTC. Protein product: CASSLRLASYEQYF.

This clone has more than one count but fewer than ten. The V gene is TRBV15, the J gene TRBJ2-1; tentatively, D is TRBD2 (5 bases). CDR3 length equals 16 residues. Germline values: CDR1 LNHNV, CDR2 YYDKDF (reference sequence). Trimming cost V 5 bases and J 4 bases, with 18 bases left between them. CDR3 in amino acids: CATSAPVGSAYNEQFF. In nucleotides, the CDR3 is TGTGCCACCAGCGCCCCGGTAGGTAGCGCGTACAATGAGCAGTTCTTC. Combining the CDR3 with reference TRBV15 and TRBJ2-1 gives the whole variable domain DAMVIQNPRYQVTQFGKPVTLSCSQTLNHNVMYWYQQKSSQAPKLLFHYYDKDFNNEADTPDNFQSRRPNTSFCFLDIRSPGLGDTAMYLCATSAPVGSAYNEQFFGPGTRLTVL.